This is a list of T cell receptor beta chains from one sample in a study of T cells after yellow fever vaccination. From the 5' RACE reads, TCRdb called clonotypes with MiXCR, one entry per CDR3 protein. The sample includes roughly 30,000 distinct CDR3 sequences, about 6% seen only once; the top ten take 25%. The specimen was PBMCs, either bulk or a sorted T-cell subset (CD4+, CD8+, memory, or dextramer-sorted; not recorded which), collected on the day of the yellow fever booster vaccination. Every receptor here comes from a man younger than 40 who received the YFV17D yellow fever vaccine. Both conserved end residues are part of each CDR3. The order of the fields is V gene, J gene, clone size, D gene, CDR3 length, CDR3 protein, CDR3 DNA. D genes are given only for firm matches. Not all rows give a size; the values are once, few, many and, for expanded clones, a class.

TRBV13	TRBJ2-3	few	TRBD2	14	CASSPDASGRAQYF	TGTGCCAGCAGCCCCGATGCTAGCGGGAGAGCGCAGTATTTT
TRBV7-6	TRBJ1-3	-	-	15	CASSLMEGPGNTIYF	TGTGCCAGCAGCTTGATGGAGGGGCCTGGAAACACCATATATTTT
TRBV6-2/TRBV6-3	TRBJ2-3	many	TRBD2	15	CASSRRAGGGDTQYF	TGTGCCAGCAGCCGGCGAGCGGGAGGCGGAGATACGCAGTATTTT
TRBV19	TRBJ2-7	many	-	10	CARLRFEQYF	TGTGCCAGACTTCGGTTTGAGCAGTACTTC
TRBV7-2	TRBJ2-7	few	-	12	CASSRPGQVQYF	TGTGCCAGCAGCCGGCCGGGGCAGGTGCAGTACTTC
TRBV6-1	TRBJ2-3	few	-	13	CAAEGPGTDTQYF	TGTGCCGCGGAGGGCCCGGGAACAGATACGCAGTATTTT
TRBV11-3	TRBJ1-1	-	-	13	CASSSNMNTEAFF	TGTGCCAGCAGCTCGAACATGAACACTGAAGCTTTCTTT
TRBV6-5	TRBJ1-5	few	-	14	CASSSYRANQPQHF	TGTGCCAGCAGTTCCTACAGGGCCAATCAGCCCCAGCATTTT
TRBV7-9	TRBJ1-5	many	-	13	CASSLDRYQPQHF	TGTGCCAGCAGCTTAGACCGCTATCAGCCCCAGCATTTT
TRBV29-1	TRBJ2-1	-	TRBD1	14	CSVTGTGDGNEQFF	TGCAGCGTGACCGGGACAGGGGATGGAAATGAGCAGTTCTTC
TRBV5-1	TRBJ2-5	-	-	14	CASNNHWRQETQYF	TGCGCCAGCAACAACCACTGGCGACAAGAGACCCAGTACTTC
TRBV3-1	TRBJ2-2	-	TRBD2	16	CASSRKLAGGPGELFF	TGTGCCAGCAGCCGGAAACTAGCGGGAGGTCCCGGGGAGCTGTTTTTT
TRBV6-1	TRBJ2-2	many	-	15	CASSRSVANTGELFF	TGTGCCAGCAGCCGAAGCGTGGCGAACACCGGGGAGCTGTTTTTT
TRBV11-3	TRBJ2-1	few	TRBD2	14	CASSLGGSVNEQFF	TGTGCCAGCAGCTTGGGAGGGTCCGTCAATGAGCAGTTCTTC
TRBV7-9	TRBJ1-2	-	TRBD1	12	CASSRDREGYTF	TGTGCCAGCAGCCGGGACAGGGAAGGCTACACCTTC
TRBV11-2	TRBJ2-1	many	TRBD2	20	CASSLVYWGSSGLSYNEQFF	TGTGCCAGCAGCTTAGTTTATTGGGGCTCTAGCGGGCTCTCCTACAATGAGCAGTTCTTC